The entry below describes one T cell receptor beta chain. V was pared by 0 bases and J by 3 bases, with 11 bases of the junction left unmatched. CDR1 and CDR2 from the germline V gene are SGHTA and FQGTGA. This CDR3 comprises 17 residues. The record originates from a study of blood T cell repertoires in COVID-19. Study-wide background: T cells, B-cell-depleted T cells, or PBMCs provided the cDNA or gDNA that served as material.

The table came from immunoSEQ multiplex PCR; TCRdb's copy has only in-frame clones and leaves some out. The sample lists over 120,000 clones, under 90% occurring once. The gene calls are TRBV7-3 and TRBJ2-7; TRBD1 aligns across 7 bases. Sequencing was done on a sample of peripheral blood. The TCR comes from a human donor in a cohort sampled during active COVID-19. This CDR3 is CASSLTGPGTEFYEQYF. DNA for the CDR3: TGTGCCAGCAGCTTAACAGGCCCCGGGACAGAGTTCTACGAGCAGTACTTC.